In this sample, the clone carrying this TCR beta chain turned up once. The CDR3 runs to 16 residues. CDR1 and CDR2 from the germline V gene are SGHRS and YFSETQ. V gave up 4 bases and J gave up 4 bases; unmatched junction bases: 12. This entry belongs to a study of blood T cell repertoires in COVID-19. Study at large: The cDNA or gDNA used as material had been derived from T cells, B-cell-depleted T cells, or PBMCs.

Per the original data handling: Estimates of nucleated cell counts were drawn from the amplification of reference gene primers. Assay: immunoSEQ multiplex PCR; the TCRdb copy retains only in-frame clones and omits some. For V, J and clone size, that table is used; D and trimming come from the DNA. Of some 200,000 clones listed, 85% to 90% are singletons. What was sequenced was peripheral blood. The source of this sequence is a man between 40 and 49 years old with active or convalescent COVID-19. The chain employs TRBV5-1 and TRBJ2-3, with 7 bases that match TRBD1. In DNA, the CDR3 is TGCGCCAGCAGCCCGATGACAGGGTTTATCTCAGATACGCAGTATTTT. This translates into CASSPMTGFISDTQYF.